Sequencing of this TCR beta chain was carried out in a study of control samples from healthy donors and cancer patients. V was pared by 4 bases and J by 5 bases, with 11 bases of the junction left unmatched. Germline V gene data show CDR1 as LNHDA and CDR2 as SQIVND (reference sequence). The CDR3 totals 16 residues. TCRdb's table, derived via immunoSEQ multiplex PCR, lists solely in-frame clones and lacks some. Of roughly 200,000 clones in the sample, over 80% are singletons; the top ten hold 1.5% to 2%. The source of this sequence is a man under 40 in good health. The chain links TRBV19 to TRBJ1-1; 9 nucleotides line up with TRBD1. The sample taken for sequencing was blood. The CDR3 sequence: CASSTERTGAGTEAFF. In DNA, the CDR3 is TGTGCCAGTAGTACTGAAAGGACAGGGGCTGGGACTGAAGCTTTCTTT.